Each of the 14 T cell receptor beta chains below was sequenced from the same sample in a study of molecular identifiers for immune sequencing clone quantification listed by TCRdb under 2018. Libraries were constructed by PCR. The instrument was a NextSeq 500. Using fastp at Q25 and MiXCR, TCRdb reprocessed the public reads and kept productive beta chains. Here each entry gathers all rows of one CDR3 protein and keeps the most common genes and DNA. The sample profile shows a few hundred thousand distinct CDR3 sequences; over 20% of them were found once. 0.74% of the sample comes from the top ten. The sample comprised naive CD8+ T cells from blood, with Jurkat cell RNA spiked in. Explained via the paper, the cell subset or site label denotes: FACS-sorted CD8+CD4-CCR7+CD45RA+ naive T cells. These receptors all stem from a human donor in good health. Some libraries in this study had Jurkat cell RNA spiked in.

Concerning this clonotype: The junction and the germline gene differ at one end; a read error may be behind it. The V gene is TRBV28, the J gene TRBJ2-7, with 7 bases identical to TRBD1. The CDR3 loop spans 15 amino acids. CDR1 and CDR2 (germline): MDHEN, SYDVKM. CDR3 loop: CACSLRGLKSYEQYF. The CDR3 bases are TGTGCCTGCAGTTTGAGGGGGCTGAAATCCTACGAGCAGTACTTC.

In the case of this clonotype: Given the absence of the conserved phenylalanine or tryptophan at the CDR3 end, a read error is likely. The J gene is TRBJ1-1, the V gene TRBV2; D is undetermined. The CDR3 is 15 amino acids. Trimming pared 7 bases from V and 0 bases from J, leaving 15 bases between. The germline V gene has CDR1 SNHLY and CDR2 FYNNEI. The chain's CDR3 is CASIPWAGMNTEAFS. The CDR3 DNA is TGTGCCAGCATCCCCTGGGCGGGGATGAACACTGAAGCTTTCTCT.

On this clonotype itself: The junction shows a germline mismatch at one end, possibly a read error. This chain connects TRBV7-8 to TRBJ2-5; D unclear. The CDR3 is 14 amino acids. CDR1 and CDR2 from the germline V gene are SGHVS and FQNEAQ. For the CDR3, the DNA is TGTGCCAGCAGCTCCTCGGGCCCCGGAGAGGCCCAGTACTTC. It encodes CASSSSGPGEAQYF.

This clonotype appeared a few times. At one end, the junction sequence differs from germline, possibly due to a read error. Here the CDR3 reads CASSGIFGHTGTQYF. CDR3 sequence (DNA): TGTGCCAGCAGCGGAATATTTGGACACACAGGTACGCAGTATTTT. V gene TRBV9 combines with J gene TRBJ2-3; TRBD1 is a possible D gene (5 bases). This CDR3 region has 15 residues. Germline V gene sequence: CDR1 SGDLS, CDR2 YYNGEE.

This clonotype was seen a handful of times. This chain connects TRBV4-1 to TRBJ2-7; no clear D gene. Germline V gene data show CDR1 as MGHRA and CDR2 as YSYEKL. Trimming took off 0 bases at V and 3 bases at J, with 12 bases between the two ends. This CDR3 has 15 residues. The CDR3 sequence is CASSQDRTLLYEQYF. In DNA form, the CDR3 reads TGCGCCAGCAGCCAAGACCGCACACTCCTCTACGAGCAGTACTTC.

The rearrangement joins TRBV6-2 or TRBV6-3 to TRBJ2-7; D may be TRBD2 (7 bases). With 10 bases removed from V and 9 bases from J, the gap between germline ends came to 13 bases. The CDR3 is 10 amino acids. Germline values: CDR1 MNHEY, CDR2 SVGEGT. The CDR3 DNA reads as TGTGCCACCGGGGGGCACGCGCAGTACTTC. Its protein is CATGGHAQYF.

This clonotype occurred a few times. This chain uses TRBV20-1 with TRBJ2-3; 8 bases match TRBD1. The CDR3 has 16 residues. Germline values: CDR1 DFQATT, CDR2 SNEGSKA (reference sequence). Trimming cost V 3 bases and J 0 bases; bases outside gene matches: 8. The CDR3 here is CSASGTGDTSTDTQYF. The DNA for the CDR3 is TGCAGTGCTAGTGGGACAGGAGACACTAGCACAGATACGCAGTATTTT.

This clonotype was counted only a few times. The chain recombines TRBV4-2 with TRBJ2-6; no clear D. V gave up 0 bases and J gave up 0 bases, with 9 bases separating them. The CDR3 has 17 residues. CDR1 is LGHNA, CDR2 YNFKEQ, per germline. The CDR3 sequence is CASSQDRTDSGANVLTF. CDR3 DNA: TGTGCCAGCAGCCAAGACCGTACTGACTCTGGGGCCAACGTCCTGACTTTC.

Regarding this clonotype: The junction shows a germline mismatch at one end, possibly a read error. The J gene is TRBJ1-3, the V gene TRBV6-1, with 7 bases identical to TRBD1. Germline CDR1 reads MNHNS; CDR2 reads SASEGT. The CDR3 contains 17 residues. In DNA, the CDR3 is TGTGCCAGCGGTGAAGATCTCGTCCAGGGGGCTGGAAACACCATATATTTT. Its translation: CASGEDLVQGAGNTIYF.

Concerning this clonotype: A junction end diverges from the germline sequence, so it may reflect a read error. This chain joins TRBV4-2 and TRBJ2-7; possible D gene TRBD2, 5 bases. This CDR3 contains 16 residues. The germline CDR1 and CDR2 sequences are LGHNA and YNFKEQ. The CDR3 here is CASGQVVTSSSYEQYF. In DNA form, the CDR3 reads TGTGCCAGCGGCCAAGTTGTAACTAGTTCGTCGTACGAGCAGTACTTC.

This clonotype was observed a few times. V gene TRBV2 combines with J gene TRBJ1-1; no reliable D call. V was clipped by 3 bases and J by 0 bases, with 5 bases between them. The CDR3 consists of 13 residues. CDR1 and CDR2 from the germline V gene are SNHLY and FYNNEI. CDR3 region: CASSEHLNTEAFF. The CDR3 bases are TGTGCCAGCAGTGAGCACTTGAACACTGAAGCTTTCTTT. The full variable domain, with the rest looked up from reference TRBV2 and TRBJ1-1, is EPEVTQTPSHQVTQMGQEVILRCVPISNHLYFYWYRQILGQKVEFLVSFYNNEISEKSEIFDDQFSVERPDGSNFTLKIRSTKLEDSAMYFCASSEHLNTEAFFGQGTRLTVV.

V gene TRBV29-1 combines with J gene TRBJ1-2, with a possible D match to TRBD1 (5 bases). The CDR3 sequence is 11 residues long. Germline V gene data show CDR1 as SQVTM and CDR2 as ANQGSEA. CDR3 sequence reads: CSLGEGYGYTF. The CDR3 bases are TGCAGTCTGGGGGAGGGCTATGGCTACACCTTC.

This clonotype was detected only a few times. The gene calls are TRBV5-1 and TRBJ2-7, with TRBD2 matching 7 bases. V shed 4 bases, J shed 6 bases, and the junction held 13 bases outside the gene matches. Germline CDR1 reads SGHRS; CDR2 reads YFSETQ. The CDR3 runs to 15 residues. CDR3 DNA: TGCGCCAGCAGCACTACTAGCGTCCGGGATCCCGAGCAGTACTTC. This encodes CASSTTSVRDPEQYF.

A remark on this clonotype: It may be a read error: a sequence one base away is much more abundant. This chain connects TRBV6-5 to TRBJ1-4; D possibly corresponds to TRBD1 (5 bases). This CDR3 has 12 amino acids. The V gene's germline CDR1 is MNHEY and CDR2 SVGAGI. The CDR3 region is CATSYGEGKLFF. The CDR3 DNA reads TGTGCCACCAGTTACGGGGAGGGGAAACTGTTTTTT.